This record covers a single T cell receptor beta chain. Its binding antigen is unknown. No base qualities exist here, and no much larger clone lies one base off it. Via the germline V gene (reference sequence), CDR1 is SGHKS and CDR2 YYEKEE. V is reduced by 0 bases and J by 8 bases, leaving a spacing of 13 bases between them. The CDR3 starts with the cysteine, ends with the phenylalanine, and has 14 residues. The retained sequence is limited to the CDR3, 42 bases, with the frame set at the first base. The data originate from a study of OX40 agonist ivuxolimab in advanced cancers. With respect to the entire study: Ivuxolimab was an agonistic, fully human IgG2 monoclonal antibody directed against OX40 (CD134), a costimulatory receptor. In the dose-escalation cohort, around 80% of patients were male, and the mean age was around 60 years with a range of about 23 to 79. Peripheral TCRbeta sequencing was intended to test whether TCR sequence diversity was altered and clonal T-cell expansion was caused by ivuxolimab. Intravenous ivuxolimab was administered to patients every 2 weeks at six dose levels: 0.01, 0.1, 0.3, 1.5, 3 and 10 mg/kg. Of the approximately 50 dose-escalation patients, hepatocellular carcinoma was present in approximately 20, melanoma in around 15, renal cell carcinoma in 9 and head and neck cancer in 9. Patients were allowed to have had prior anti-PD-1, anti-PD-L1 or anti-CTLA-4 therapy, and 40% of the dose-escalation patients had previously received checkpoint inhibitors. The paper reports the monotherapy dose-escalation portion (N = 52 patients) of the phase I ivuxolimab trial. Partial responses occurred in three dose-escalation patients, of whom one had hepatocellular carcinoma and two had cutaneous melanoma.

The trial excluded patients who had a history of autoimmune disease or were on systemic immunosuppression. Peripheral blood for TCR sequencing was collected from all dose cohorts at baseline, on cycle 4 day 1, and on cycle 7 day 1. The samples were taken from a phase I, first-in-human, multicenter, open-label dose-escalation trial of ivuxolimab. The trial enrolled adults with locally advanced or metastatic head and neck squamous cell, hepatocellular, melanoma or renal cell carcinoma. Before TCR sequencing, CD4+ and CD8+ T cells were separately sorted from peripheral blood. Genomic DNA was extracted from sorted cells for sequencing of the TCRbeta CDR3 region. The immunoSEQ Assay was used to sequence the TCRbeta CDR3 regions. What TCRdb holds here is the immuneACCESS table cut down to in-frame rearrangements. Part of the clones is not present; checked against another copy, under half of the missing clones reflect an unresolved V gene, and the others are unexplained. The sample data list roughly 73,000 clones, and roughly 80% of these were observed just once. In total, the top ten clones hold about 1.1% of the sample.

Study-wide findings and limitations: In partial responders in the 0.1-3.0 mg/kg groups, normalized peripheral clonal expansion was found to be among the lowest, especially among CD8+ T cells. Low levels of normalized T-cell clonal expansion were also shown by some nonresponding patients. At doses of 0.1 to 3.0 mg/kg, clonal expansion of both CD4+ and CD8+ blood T cells was observed from baseline to week 6. The antigen specificity of the clonally expanded peripheral T cells was not determined. After ivuxolimab, CD8+ T cells had more expanded clones than CD4+ T cells on average.

The source is an adult with an advanced solid tumor such as melanoma, head and neck, liver or kidney cancer. The sample here was CD4+ or CD8+ T cells sorted from blood, taken in a trial of the OX40 agonist ivuxolimab. The chain couples TRBV5-5 to TRBJ2-3; the D region possibly corresponds to TRBD2 (6 bases align). The DNA is TGTGCCAGCAGCTTGGGCGGGGCCGGTGGTACGCAGTATTTT. This is translated as CASSLGGAGGTQYF.